This T cell receptor beta chain was recorded in a study of blood T cell repertoires in COVID-19. Looking at the study overall: T cells, B-cell-depleted T cells, or PBMCs provided the cDNA or gDNA that served as material.

Original processing methods: The authors estimated nucleated cell counts from reference gene primer amplification. TCRdb's copy holds only in-frame clones and misses some; the assay was immunoSEQ multiplex PCR. D and trimming come from the DNA, and the V and J calls and clone size come from that table. Seen here are 310,000 or so clones, roughly 86% observed once, and the top ten hold 2.1%. Germline CDR1 and CDR2: MDHEN and SYDVKM. V lost 3 bases, J lost 5 bases, and 19 bases lay in between. The CDR3 runs to 16 residues. This receptor was identified in a woman aged 25-40 years who had recovered from COVID-19. The source material was peripheral blood. The J gene is TRBJ2-5, the V gene TRBV28; D possibly corresponds to TRBD1 (5 bases). The CDR3 coding sequence is TGTGCCAGCAGTTTCGGGTCTCTCTCCTCAGGGGAGACCCAGTACTTC. Protein: CASSFGSLSSGETQYF.